Presented here are 17 T cell receptor beta chains from one specimen sequenced in a study of graft-versus-host responses after intestinal transplantation. Generated by immunoSEQ multiplex PCR, the TCRdb table keeps only in-frame clones and is missing some. Of 5,500 to 8,500 clones detected, less than 40% appear once; the ten largest clones hold about 4%. The material sequenced was alloreactive CD4+ T cells from a mixed lymphocyte reaction culture, taken before transplantation. Documented subset: CFSE-low proliferating T cells sorted from roughly six-day pre-transplant mixed lymphocyte reaction (GvH or HvG direction). All receptors come from a human patient who was an organ donor for intestinal transplantation.

The chain is built from TRBV18 and TRBJ2-5; maybe TRBD2 (5 bases). This CDR3 spans 17 amino acids. Trimming removed 2 bases at V and 1 base at J, with 17 bases between. Looked up from germline, CDR1 is KGHSH and CDR2 is LQKENI. The CDR3 coding sequence is TGTGCCAGCTCACCAAGCGGCAGCACCCCGGGCCAAGAGACCCAGTACTTC. This encodes CASSPSGSTPGQETQYF.

The chain couples TRBV11-2 to TRBJ2-7; D gene uncertain. CDR1 and CDR2 from the germline V gene are SGHAT and FQNNGV. This CDR3 is 11 amino acids long. Trimming took 1 base from V and 6 from J, leaving 4 bases between them. Here the CDR3 DNA reads TGTGCCAGCAGCTTAGGTAGCGAGCAGTACTTC. Protein: CASSLGSEQYF.

This clone was detected many times. This chain joins TRBV7-3 and TRBJ2-3, with TRBD2 identical over 9 bases. This CDR3 is built from 16 residues. Germline V gives CDR1 SGHTA, CDR2 FQGTGA. V was clipped by 5 bases and J by 4 bases; unmatched bases: 10. The CDR3 sequence is CASSTGAGGRSDTQYF. In DNA, the CDR3 is TGTGCCAGCAGCACGGGGGCGGGGGGGCGGTCAGATACGCAGTATTTT.

This clone was seen a handful of times. V gene TRBV21-1 combines with J gene TRBJ2-1; TRBD2, as called in the table, went unchecked against the DNA. TRBV21-1 is described as a pseudogene. The CDR3 is made up of 17 amino acids. The DNA for the CDR3 is TGTGCCAGCAGCAAAACAAAAAAGGCTAGCGGGAGGAATGAGCAGTTCTTC. This encodes CASSKTKKASGRNEQFF.

This clone was seen more than once but under ten times. The chain's CDR3 is CAARGSGEGEQYF. CDR3 nucleotide sequence: TGTGCCGCCAGGGGATCGGGGGAGGGCGAGCAGTACTTC. This rearrangement joins TRBV6-5 to TRBJ2-7, with a tentative D call TRBD2 (7 bases). The CDR3 has 13 residues. CDR1 is MNHEY and CDR2 is SVGAGI in the germline V gene. Trimming pared 11 bases from V and 6 bases from J, leaving 20 bases between.

This clone was picked up a small number of times. CDR3 in amino acids: CASRLGTATFGSYEQYF. In nucleotides, the CDR3 is TGCGCCAGCAGGCTTGGGACAGCTACTTTCGGCTCCTACGAGCAGTACTTC. This chain joins TRBV5-1 and TRBJ2-7; 7 nucleotides match TRBD1. The CDR3 is 17 residues long. Per germline, CDR1 SGHRS and CDR2 YFSETQ. With 5 bases clipped from V and 0 bases from J, the junction kept 14 bases outside the gene matches.

This clone ranks as medium-sized. This rearrangement joins TRBV5-1 to TRBJ2-3; 8 positions agree with TRBD1. Per the germline V gene, CDR1 is SGHRS and CDR2 is YFSETQ. The CDR3 contains 14 residues. V lost 4 bases to trimming and J lost 3 bases; unmatched junction nucleotides: 4. The CDR3 nucleotides are TGCGCCAGCAGCCGCGGGACAGGTACAGATACGCAGTATTTT. Encoded protein: CASSRGTGTDTQYF.

The table lists this clone with a few counts. The gene calls are TRBV5-4 and TRBJ2-7, with 7 bases matching TRBD1. Germline CDR1 and CDR2: SGHNT and YYREEE (reference sequence). V shed 2 bases, J shed 3 bases, and the junction held 5 bases outside the gene matches. The CDR3 extends over 14 amino acids. The CDR3 region is CASSLRQGLYEQYF. In DNA form, the CDR3 reads TGTGCCAGCAGCTTACGACAGGGTCTCTACGAGCAGTACTTC.

This clone was picked up one time. The chain uses TRBV11-2 and TRBJ2-3; D not certain. Germline V gives CDR1 SGHAT, CDR2 FQNNGV. CDR3 size: 16 residues. Trimming cost V 6 bases and J 4 bases, with 20 bases left between them. DNA of the CDR3: TGTGCCAGCAGTCCCCAAGTGGCGGTACCGTCAGATACGCAGTATTTT. Translated: CASSPQVAVPSDTQYF.

The chain employs TRBV7-2 and TRBJ1-5; D is undetermined. V dropped 6 bases and J dropped 7 bases, with 13 bases sitting between them. The CDR3 loop spans 13 amino acids. CDR1 and CDR2 from the germline V gene are SGHTA and FQGNSA. The CDR3 region has the DNA TGTGCCAGCAGTCGCGGGCGTGAACAGCCCCAGCATTTT. This sequence encodes CASSRGREQPQHF.

The V and J genes are TRBV11-3 and TRBJ2-1; 9 bases match TRBD2. Germline-derived CDR1 and CDR2 are SGHNT and YENEEA. The CDR3 loop spans 13 amino acids. Unmatched junction bases numbered 4, after V lost 4 bases and J lost 9 bases. The CDR3 loop is CASSSRGGREQFF. The CDR3 DNA is TGTGCCAGCAGCTCGCGGGGGGGCCGTGAGCAGTTCTTC. Filled out from reference TRBV11-3 and TRBJ2-1, the complete variable domain reads EAGVVQSPRYKIIEKKQPVAFWCNPISGHNTLYWYLQNLGQGPELLIRYENEEAVDDSQLPKDRFSAERLKGVDSTLKIQPAELGDSAVYLCASSSRGGREQFFGPGTRLTVL.

The sample holds a few counts of this clone. The CDR3 spells CASSSQGTLYEQYF. The CDR3 DNA is TGTGCCAGCAGCTCTCAGGGCACCCTCTACGAGCAGTACTTC. The chain is built from TRBV5-4 and TRBJ2-7, with a weak D call TRBD1 (5 bases). This CDR3 contains 14 residues. CDR1 is SGHNT, CDR2 YYREEE, per germline (reference sequence). V was trimmed by 3 bases and J by 3 bases, leaving 13 bases between them.

J is TRBJ1-5 and V is TRBV30; D is possibly TRBD1 (5 bases). The CDR3 is 15 residues long. Germline values: CDR1 GTSNPN, CDR2 SVGIG (reference sequence). V lost 0 bases and J lost 3, with 12 bases in between. CDR3 amino acids: CAWSVAGRFNQPQHF. Written as DNA, the CDR3 is TGTGCCTGGAGTGTAGCGGGACGGTTCAATCAGCCCCAGCATTTT.

This clone is labeled as medium-sized. The chain employs TRBV6-5 and TRBJ2-7; TRBD2 matches 10 bases. Germline CDR1 reads MNHEY; CDR2 reads SVGAGI. The CDR3 runs 15 residues. The ends lost 6 bases at V and 2 bases at J; junction bases unmatched: 7. The CDR3 sequence is CASRATSGATYEQYF. CDR3 DNA: TGTGCCAGCAGGGCCACTAGCGGGGCGACCTACGAGCAGTACTTC.

This sequence joins TRBV28 and TRBJ2-1; a possible D gene is TRBD1 (6 bases). The CDR3 consists of 14 residues. The V gene lost 6 bases and the J gene lost 9 bases, with 18 bases spanning the gap. From germline, CDR1 is MDHEN and CDR2 SYDVKM. CDR3: CASRSAGQRPEQFF. CDR3 DNA sequence: TGTGCCAGCAGAAGTGCTGGACAGAGACCTGAGCAGTTCTTC.

Within the sample, this clone is medium-sized. The chain uses TRBV5-1 and TRBJ2-5; a possible D gene is TRBD1 (6 bases). The CDR3 extends over 13 amino acids. V gave up 4 bases and J gave up 7 bases, with 14 bases separating them. CDR1 and CDR2 (germline): SGHRS, YFSETQ. The CDR3 loop is CASSAETRGTQYF. CDR3 coding DNA: TGCGCCAGCAGCGCGGAAACCAGGGGGACCCAGTACTTC. The full variable domain, in which reference TRBV5-1 and TRBJ2-5 provide the parts outside the CDR3, is KAGVTQTPRYLIKTRGQQVTLSCSPISGHRSVSWYQQTPGQGLQFLFEYFSETQRNKGNFPGRFSGRQFSNSRSEMNVSTLELGDSALYLCASSAETRGTQYFGPGTRLLVL.

This clone was seen only once. The gene calls are TRBV7-8 and TRBJ1-1; a weak D match, TRBD1 (5 bases). Germline CDR1 SGHVS, CDR2 FQNEAQ. This CDR3 has 19 amino acids. V gave up 5 bases and J gave up 6 bases, with 31 bases separating them. The CDR3 sequence: CASSPQLWGAVGKAPEAFF. CDR3 coding DNA: TGTGCCAGCAGCCCGCAGCTCTGGGGCGCGGTGGGAAAGGCTCCTGAAGCTTTCTTT.